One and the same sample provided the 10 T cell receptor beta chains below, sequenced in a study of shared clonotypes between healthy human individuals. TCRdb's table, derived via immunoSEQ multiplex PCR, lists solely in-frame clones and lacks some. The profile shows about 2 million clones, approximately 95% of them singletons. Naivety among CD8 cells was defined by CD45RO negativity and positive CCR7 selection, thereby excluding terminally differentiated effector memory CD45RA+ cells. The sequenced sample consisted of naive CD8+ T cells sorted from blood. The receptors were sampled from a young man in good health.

The DNA of the CDR3 is TGTGCCAGCAGTGGGGGACTAGCGGAAGGGGAGCAGTACTTC. This gives the protein CASSGGLAEGEQYF. This chain links TRBV6-1 with TRBJ2-7, with 11 nucleotides matching TRBD2. In germline, CDR1 is MNHNS, CDR2 SASEGT. There are 14 residues in the CDR3. Unmatched junction bases numbered 6, after V lost 4 bases and J lost 7 bases.

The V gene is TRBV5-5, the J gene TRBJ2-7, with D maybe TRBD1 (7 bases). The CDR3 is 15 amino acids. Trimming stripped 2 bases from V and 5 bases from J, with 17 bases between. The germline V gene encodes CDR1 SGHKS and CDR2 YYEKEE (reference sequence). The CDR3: CASSLDREVVHEQYF. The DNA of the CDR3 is TGTGCCAGCAGCTTAGACAGGGAGGTGGTACACGAGCAGTACTTC.

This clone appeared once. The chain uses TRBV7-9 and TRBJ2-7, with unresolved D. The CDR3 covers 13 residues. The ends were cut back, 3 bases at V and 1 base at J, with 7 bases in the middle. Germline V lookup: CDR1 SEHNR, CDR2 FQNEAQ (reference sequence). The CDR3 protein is CASSFGWSYEQYF. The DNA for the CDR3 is TGTGCCAGCAGCTTTGGCTGGTCCTACGAGCAGTACTTC. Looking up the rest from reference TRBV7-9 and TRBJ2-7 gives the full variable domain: DTGVSQNPRHKITKRGQNVTFRCDPISEHNRLYWYRQTLGQGPEFLTYFQNEAQLEKSRLLSDRFSAERPKGSFSTLEIQRTEQGDSAMYLCASSFGWSYEQYFGPGTRLTVT.

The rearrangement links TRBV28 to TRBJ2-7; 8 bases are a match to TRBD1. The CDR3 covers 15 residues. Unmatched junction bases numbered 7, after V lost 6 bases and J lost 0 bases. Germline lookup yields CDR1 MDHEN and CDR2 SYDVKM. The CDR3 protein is CASSTDRGDSYEQYF. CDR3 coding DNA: TGTGCCAGCAGCACCGACAGGGGCGACTCCTACGAGCAGTACTTC. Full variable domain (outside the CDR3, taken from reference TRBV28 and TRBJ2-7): DVKVTQSSRYLVKRTGEKVFLECVQDMDHENMFWYRQDPGLGLRLIYFSYDVKMKEKGDIPEGYSVSREKKERFSLILESASTNQTSMYLCASSTDRGDSYEQYFGPGTRLTVT.

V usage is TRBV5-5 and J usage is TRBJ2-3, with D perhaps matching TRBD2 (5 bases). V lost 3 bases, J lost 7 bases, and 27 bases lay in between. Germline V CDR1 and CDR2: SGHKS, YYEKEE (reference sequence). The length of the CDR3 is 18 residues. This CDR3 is CASSSLSLAGLPTNTQYF. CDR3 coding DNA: TGTGCCAGCAGCTCTTTGAGCCTCGCGGGTCTCCCCACGAATACGCAGTATTTT.

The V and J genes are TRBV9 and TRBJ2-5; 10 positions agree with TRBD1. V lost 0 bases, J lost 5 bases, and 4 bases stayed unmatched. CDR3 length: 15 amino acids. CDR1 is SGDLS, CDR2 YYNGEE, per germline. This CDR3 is CASSVGGQGYETQYF. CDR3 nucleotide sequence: TGTGCCAGCAGCGTAGGGGGACAGGGGTATGAGACCCAGTACTTC.

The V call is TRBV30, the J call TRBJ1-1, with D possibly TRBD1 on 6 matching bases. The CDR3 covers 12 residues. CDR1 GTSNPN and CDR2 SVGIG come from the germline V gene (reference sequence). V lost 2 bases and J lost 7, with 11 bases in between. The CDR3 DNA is TGTGCCTGGAGTTGGGGGGCTAGTGAAGCTTTCTTT. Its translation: CAWSWGASEAFF.

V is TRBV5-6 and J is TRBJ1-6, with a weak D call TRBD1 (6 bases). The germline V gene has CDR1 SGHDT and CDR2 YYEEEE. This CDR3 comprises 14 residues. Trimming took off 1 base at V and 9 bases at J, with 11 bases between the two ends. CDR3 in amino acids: CASSLRGSGSPLHF. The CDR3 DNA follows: TGTGCCAGCAGCTTGAGGGGGTCGGGTTCACCCCTCCACTTT.

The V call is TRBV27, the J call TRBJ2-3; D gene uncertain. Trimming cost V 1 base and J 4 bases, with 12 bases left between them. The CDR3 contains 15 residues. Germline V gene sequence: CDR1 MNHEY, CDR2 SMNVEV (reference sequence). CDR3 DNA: TGTGCCAGCAGTTTATGGCCCCAGGAGCCAGATACGCAGTATTTT. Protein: CASSLWPQEPDTQYF.

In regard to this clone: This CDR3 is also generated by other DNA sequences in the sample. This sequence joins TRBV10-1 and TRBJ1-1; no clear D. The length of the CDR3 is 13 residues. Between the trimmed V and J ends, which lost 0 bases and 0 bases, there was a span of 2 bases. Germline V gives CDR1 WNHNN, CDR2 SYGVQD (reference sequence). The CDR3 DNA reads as TGCGCCAGCAGTGAGTCTTTGAACACTGAAGCTTTCTTT. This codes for CASSESLNTEAFF.